These 25 T cell receptor beta chains were all obtained from the same sample, sequenced in a study of regulatory T cells in long-lasting Graves disease. Arm-PCR with iRepertoire HTBI primers amplified the CDR3 regions for these TCR beta libraries. TCRdb ran MiXCR on the multiplex PCR reads and lists one entry per CDR3 protein. The sample has 450,000 or so distinct CDR3 sequences; about 20% are singletons. Time point here: persistent/refractory GD, antithyroid drugs over 5 years with positive TRAb. Researchers made the TCR library from RNA that was extracted from PBMCs. Sample: peripheral blood mononuclear cells (PBMCs), taken when the disease was refractory, from a patient treated with antithyroid drugs. These receptors all stem from a female donor with Graves disease.

This clonotype has at least ten counts. The chain links TRBV20-1 to TRBJ1-4; possible D gene TRBD1, 5 bases. Germline values: CDR1 DFQATT, CDR2 SNEGSKA (reference sequence). Trimming shortened V by 6 bases and J by 2 bases, and 16 bases separated the two germline ends. The CDR3 spans 15 residues. The CDR3 here is CSAAKFGGTNEKLFF. The CDR3, as DNA: TGCAGTGCAGCCAAATTTGGGGGTACTAATGAAAAACTGTTTTTT.

In this sample, this clonotype turned up a few times. The CDR3 reads CASSLGGNSKTEAFF. The CDR3 DNA reads as TGCGCCAGCAGCTTGGGTGGAAACAGTAAGACTGAAGCTTTCTTT. The genes are TRBV5-1 and TRBJ1-1; D not certain. The germline V gene encodes CDR1 SGHRS and CDR2 YFSETQ. V lost 0 bases and J lost 5, with 14 bases in between. This CDR3 comprises 15 residues.

This clonotype was seen at least ten times. The chain has TRBV6-1 and TRBJ2-7; 8 bases fit TRBD1. Unmatched junction bases numbered 4, after V lost 7 bases and J lost 2 bases. The germline CDR1 and CDR2 sequences are MNHNS and SASEGT. The CDR3 runs 13 residues. In nucleotides, the CDR3 is TGTGCCAGCACCCCGACAGGGGCCTACGAGCAGTACTTC. This translates into CASTPTGAYEQYF.

This clonotype was seen ten or more times. The chain combines TRBV28 with TRBJ2-7; no definite D call. Trimming removed 6 bases at V and 3 bases at J, with 15 bases between. The CDR3 extends over 14 amino acids. Germline V gene data show CDR1 as MDHEN and CDR2 as SYDVKM. CDR3 sequence reads: CASSPENVIYEQYF. CDR3 bases: TGTGCCAGCAGCCCCGAAAACGTTATCTACGAGCAGTACTTC.

The chain recombines TRBV29-1 with TRBJ2-5, with a weak D call TRBD2 (6 bases). V was shortened by 8 bases and J by 1 base, with 8 bases between the two germline ends. The CDR3 is 11 amino acids. Germline V CDR1 and CDR2: SQVTM, ANQGSEA. CDR3 loop: CSWDFQETQYF. The CDR3 DNA is TGCAGCTGGGACTTCCAAGAGACCCAGTACTTC.

This clonotype has ten or more counts. A read error may account for a junction end that differs from germline. The chain uses TRBV3-1 and TRBJ2-7, with 14 bases that match TRBD2. The germline gives CDR1 LGHDT, CDR2 YNNKEL (reference sequence). The CDR3 runs to 15 residues. The CDR3 loop reads CASSQGTSGSYEQYF. CDR3 nucleotide sequence: TGTGCCAGCAGTCAAGGGACTAGCGGGAGCTACGAGCAGTACTTC.

This clonotype came up a few times. The chain couples TRBV29-1 to TRBJ1-5; D is possibly TRBD1 (5 bases). The CDR3 spans 12 residues. Germline assignment: CDR1 SQVTM and CDR2 ANQGSEA. Trimming took 3 bases from V and 11 from J, leaving 14 bases between them. CDR3 amino acids: CSVEQGMGAQHF. CDR3 coding DNA: TGCAGCGTTGAGCAGGGAATGGGGGCCCAGCATTTT.

This clonotype came up a few times. The chain uses TRBV20-1 and TRBJ1-3; no reliable D call. Germline V gene lookup returns CDR1 DFQATT and CDR2 SNEGSKA (reference sequence). The CDR3 sequence is 13 residues long. The ends were cut back, 6 bases at V and 0 bases at J, with 9 bases in the middle. The CDR3 nucleotides read TGCAGTGCCAAGTGGGGCTCTGGAAACACCATATATTTT. The encoded protein is CSAKWGSGNTIYF.

The rearrangement uses TRBV20-1 and TRBJ1-2; D may be TRBD1 (6 bases). V lost 3 bases and J 2 bases, leaving 13 bases between the germline ends. The CDR3 length is 14 residues. The germline gives CDR1 DFQATT, CDR2 SNEGSKA (reference sequence). CDR3 DNA: TGCAGTGCTAGCCCAGGGGTTACCAACTATGGCTACACCTTC. Translated, it gives CSASPGVTNYGYTF.

This clonotype was observed at least ten times. This chain connects TRBV2 to TRBJ1-6; D gene unclear. Germline V lookup: CDR1 SNHLY, CDR2 FYNNEI. With 4 bases removed from V and 0 bases from J, the gap between germline ends came to 4 bases. CDR3 length equals 14 residues. The CDR3 bases are TGTGCCAGCAGTGTCAGCTCCTATAATTCACCCCTCCACTTT. This sequence encodes CASSVSSYNSPLHF.

This clonotype was seen only a few times. V and J are TRBV10-3 and TRBJ2-7; D is unresolved. CDR3 length: 17 residues. Germline V gives CDR1 ENHRY, CDR2 SYGVKD. V shed 0 bases and J shed 3 bases, with 18 bases lying between them. CDR3 nucleotide sequence: TGTGCCATCAGTGAGTCATTGGCTTTAGGTACTCTCTACGAGCAGTACTTC. This gives the protein CAISESLALGTLYEQYF.

This clonotype came up many times. The rearrangement links TRBV2 to TRBJ2-2, with D perhaps TRBD1 or TRBD2 (5 bases each). V lost 5 bases, J lost 1 base, and 17 bases lay in between. The V gene's germline CDR1 is SNHLY and CDR2 FYNNEI. The CDR3 runs 17 residues. The CDR3 region has the DNA TGTGCCAGCAGTCCCTCAATAGGGACCGAGAACACCGGGGAGCTGTTTTTT. Amino acid sequence: CASSPSIGTENTGELFF.

This clonotype was counted many times. The genes are TRBV20-1 and TRBJ2-5; TRBD2 matches at 8 bases. The germline CDR1 and CDR2 sequences are DFQATT and SNEGSKA (reference sequence). The CDR3 totals 15 residues. The V segment lost 1 base and the J segment 4 bases; nucleotides outside the gene matches: 8. The CDR3 sequence: CSARGDSGTVETQYF. CDR3 nucleotides: TGCAGTGCTAGAGGGGATAGCGGGACGGTAGAGACCCAGTACTTC.

This clonotype was found many times. The rearrangement links TRBV28 to TRBJ1-4; the match to TRBD1 covers 7 bases. The germline gives CDR1 MDHEN, CDR2 SYDVKM. V trimming: 6 bases; J trimming: 8 bases; junction bases outside the gene matches: 9. CDR3 length: 14 amino acids. CDR3 region: CASSHDRVREKLFF. The CDR3 DNA reads TGTGCCAGCAGCCATGACAGGGTGCGGGAAAAACTGTTTTTT.

This chain connects TRBV30 to TRBJ2-7, with D tentatively TRBD1 (6 bases). The CDR3 length is 12 residues. Trimming stripped 4 bases from V and 1 base from J, with 8 bases between. Germline V gene lookup returns CDR1 GTSNPN and CDR2 SVGIG (reference sequence). CDR3 nucleotides: TGTGCCTGGATAGGGACATCCTACGAGCAGTACTTC. It codes for CAWIGTSYEQYF.

The table lists this clonotype with many counts. The chain carries TRBV6-1 and TRBJ2-7; D possibly matches TRBD1 or TRBD2 (5 bases each). Germline CDR1 and CDR2: MNHNS and SASEGT. V lost 7 bases to trimming and J lost 3 bases, with 16 bases between them. The CDR3 covers 14 residues. CDR3 region: CASTNGNRFYEQYF. In DNA, the CDR3 is TGTGCCAGCACTAACGGGAACAGGTTCTACGAGCAGTACTTC.

Details on this clonotype: The junction and the germline gene differ at one end; a read error may be behind it. For the CDR3, the DNA is TGTGCCAGCAAACAGGAAGACCGTTGGGAGCGGTACTTC. Protein: CASKQEDRWERYF. The rearrangement joins TRBV6-1 to TRBJ2-7, with D tentatively TRBD1 or TRBD2 (5 bases each). The CDR3 is 13 amino acids. The germline V gene encodes CDR1 MNHNS and CDR2 SASEGT.

There are a few counts of this clonotype. The V gene is TRBV4-1, the J gene TRBJ1-6, with 9 bases identical to TRBD1. In germline, CDR1 is MGHRA, CDR2 YSYEKL. The trim removed 1 base at V and 0 bases at J, leaving 4 bases unmatched. The CDR3 is 18 residues long. CDR3 loop: CASSQAWGQGSYNSPLHF. CDR3 nucleotide sequence: TGCGCCAGCAGCCAAGCTTGGGGACAGGGCTCCTATAATTCACCCCTCCACTTT.

J is TRBJ2-7 and V is TRBV5-1; 7 positions agree with TRBD1. V lost 7 bases, J lost 2 bases, and 9 bases stayed unmatched. The length of the CDR3 is 14 residues. Germline-derived CDR1 and CDR2 are SGHRS and YFSETQ. CDR3 sequence (DNA): TGCGCCAGCCAACCGGGACAGCAAACCTACGAGCAGTACTTC. It specifies CASQPGQQTYEQYF.

The rearrangement joins TRBV5-4 to TRBJ1-1; TRBD1 matches at 7 bases. CDR3 length: 13 amino acids. The V gene's germline CDR1 is SGHNT and CDR2 YYREEE (reference sequence). V was pared by 4 bases and J by 5 bases, with 5 bases of the junction left unmatched. CDR3 residues: CASSIYRGTEAFF. The DNA for the CDR3 is TGTGCCAGCAGCATTTACAGGGGTACTGAAGCTTTCTTT.

This clonotype occurred many times. The chain combines TRBV27 with TRBJ1-5, with D hard to call. CDR3 length: 15 amino acids. CDR1 and CDR2 (germline): MNHEY, SMNVEV (reference sequence). Trimming left V 5 bases short and J 0 bases short, with 11 bases between. CDR3 in DNA: TGTGCCAGCAGTCTTGACTATTATAGCAATCAGCCCCAGCATTTT. Translation: CASSLDYYSNQPQHF.

In its sample, this clonotype was seen many times. This chain connects TRBV6-5 to TRBJ1-6; no definite D call. V was clipped by 2 bases and J by 8 bases, with 7 bases between them. There are 13 residues in the CDR3. Germline CDR1 MNHEY, CDR2 SVGAGI. The CDR3 here is CASSYIRDSPLHF. In nucleotides, the CDR3 is TGTGCCAGCAGTTACATTCGAGATTCACCCCTCCACTTT.

Ten or more counts support this clonotype. This chain links TRBV28 with TRBJ2-5, with D uncertain. Deletions cut 5 bases from V and 4 bases from J, with 14 bases between. The CDR3 is made up of 14 amino acids. Germline V gives CDR1 MDHEN, CDR2 SYDVKM. The DNA of the CDR3 is TGTGCCAGCAGTGGCCCACTGTCACGAGAGACCCAGTACTTC. This gives the protein CASSGPLSRETQYF.

This clonotype was counted only a few times. This chain joins TRBV12-3 or TRBV12-4 and TRBJ1-3; D gene uncertain. The length of the CDR3 is 15 residues. The V and J ends lost 5 bases and 7 bases respectively, with 18 bases between them. The CDR3 is CASSRKTDGRNTIYF. CDR3 coding DNA: TGTGCCAGCAGTCGAAAAACTGACGGCAGGAACACCATATATTTT.

In its sample, this clonotype was seen a few times. The chain is built from TRBV3-1 and TRBJ2-7; 7 bases fit TRBD2. The CDR3 is 16 amino acids. CDR1 is LGHDT and CDR2 is YNNKEL in the germline V gene (reference sequence). V gave up 0 bases and J gave up 2 bases; unmatched junction bases: 7. CDR3 sequence (DNA): TGTGCCAGCAGCCAAGATCCCGGGAGGAGCACCTACGAGCAGTACTTC. Protein sequence: CASSQDPGRSTYEQYF.